Following are 21 T cell receptor beta chains from one sample sequenced in a study of T cells in localized non-small cell lung cancer. Libraries were prepared by immunoSEQ multiplex PCR; TCRdb keeps only in-frame clonotypes and omits some of them. Among roughly 1,300 clones listed, more than 20% were seen once. Sequencing was performed on lung tumor tissue, taken before any cancer treatment. These receptors were taken from a male donor aged 60 or older with stage I lung adenocarcinoma.

This clone has only a few counts. The rearrangement joins TRBV6-8 to TRBJ1-2; no clear D gene. Germline V gene sequence: CDR1 MNHGY, CDR2 SAAAGT. Trimming cost V 5 bases and J 6 bases, with 13 bases left between them. CDR3 length: 13 residues. CDR3 coding DNA: TGTGCCAGCAGTGAGGCCCCGGGGAATGGCTACACCTTC. This translates into CASSEAPGNGYTF.

The V and J genes are TRBV30 and TRBJ1-1; D uncertain. CDR1 is GTSNPN, CDR2 SVGIG, per germline (reference sequence). The CDR3 is made up of 11 amino acids. V shed 6 bases and J shed 1 base, with 6 bases lying between them. The CDR3 reads CACERNTEAFF. DNA for the CDR3: TGTGCCTGTGAGAGGAACACTGAAGCTTTCTTT.

The gene calls are TRBV19 and TRBJ1-2; D possibly corresponds to TRBD1 (6 bases). Trimming shortened V by 2 bases and J by 10 bases, and 14 bases separated the two germline ends. Germline CDR1 is LNHDA and CDR2 is SQIVND (reference sequence). The CDR3 has 13 amino acids. CDR3 residues: CASSITGTKDYTF. CDR3 sequence (DNA): TGTGCCAGTAGTATAACGGGGACAAAGGACTACACCTTC.

The gene calls are TRBV9 and TRBJ1-2; 7 nucleotides match TRBD1. J gave up 5 bases and V 3 bases, and 7 bases lay outside the gene matches. The length of the CDR3 is 14 residues. Germline V gene sequence: CDR1 SGDLS, CDR2 YYNGEE. The DNA of the CDR3 is TGTGCCAGCAGCGCCACGACAGGGATGTATGGCTACACCTTC. Protein sequence: CASSATTGMYGYTF.

CDR3 nucleotide sequence: TGCGCCAGCAGCCCGGCCCGGGAGACGCTTGAAGCTTTCTTT. Residues: CASSPARETLEAFF. The J gene is TRBJ1-1, the V gene TRBV5-1; D remains unclear. V was clipped by 4 bases and J by 7 bases, with 17 bases between them. This CDR3 has 14 residues. CDR1 is SGHRS and CDR2 is YFSETQ in the germline V gene.

Within the sample, this clone is hyperexpanded. The CDR3 DNA reads as TGTGCCAGCAGCCCCAGTTCTGGAGGGGACACTGAAGCTTTCTTT. Translated, it gives CASSPSSGGDTEAFF. V usage is TRBV11-3 and J usage is TRBJ1-1; TRBD1 is a possible D gene (5 bases). CDR1 and CDR2 from the germline V gene are SGHNT and YENEEA. The CDR3 consists of 15 residues. V dropped 5 bases and J dropped 3 bases, with 16 bases sitting between them.

This clone was recorded a few times. The gene calls are TRBV6-8 and TRBJ2-3, with 8 nucleotides matching TRBD2. Trimming took 8 bases from V and 4 from J; bases not matched to a gene: 11. The CDR3 sequence is 15 residues long. Germline values: CDR1 MNHGY, CDR2 SAAAGT. The CDR3 region has the DNA TGTGCCAGCGTTTTTAGCGGGACGCCGTCAGATACGCAGTATTTT. Translated, it gives CASVFSGTPSDTQYF.

This clone was found a few times. This sequence joins TRBV6-8 and TRBJ2-7; D is unclear. The V end lost 2 bases, the J end lost 5 bases, and 16 bases lay between the germline ends. From germline, CDR1 is MNHGY and CDR2 SAAAGT. This CDR3 contains 15 residues. DNA of the CDR3: TGTGCCAGCAGTTACAAGACTCACGGCGCCCACGAGCAGTACTTC. It specifies CASSYKTHGAHEQYF.

This clone was detected a few times. The chain is built from TRBV6-8 and TRBJ2-1; D remains ambiguous. Trimming left V 5 bases short and J 10 bases short, with 12 bases between. The CDR3 has 12 amino acids. Germline-derived CDR1 and CDR2 are MNHGY and SAAAGT. DNA of the CDR3: TGTGCCAGCAGTGCTCCCCTGGGGGAGCAGTTCTTC. This gives the protein CASSAPLGEQFF.

Only a few counts were recorded for this clone. V and J are TRBV9 and TRBJ2-5, with 7 bases matching TRBD2. V was pared by 5 bases and J by 1 base, with 11 bases of the junction left unmatched. CDR1 is SGDLS, CDR2 YYNGEE, per germline. The CDR3 covers 16 residues. The CDR3 loop is CASSERGGGPQETQYF. As DNA, the CDR3 is TGTGCCAGCAGTGAAAGGGGCGGGGGACCCCAAGAGACCCAGTACTTC.

The chain is built from TRBV30 and TRBJ1-6; TRBD1 agrees at 7 bases. The CDR3 has 15 amino acids. Germline V gene data show CDR1 as GTSNPN and CDR2 as SVGIG (reference sequence). With V trimmed by 2 bases and J by 9 bases, 10 bases remained unmatched. CDR3 coding DNA: TGTGCCTGGAGTCCTTCGGACAGGCTAACTTCACCCCTCCACTTT. The encoded protein is CAWSPSDRLTSPLHF. The full variable domain, rest sourced from reference TRBV30 and TRBJ1-6, is SQTIHQWPATLVQPVGSPLSLECTVEGTSNPNLYWYRQAAGRGLQLLFYSVGIGQISSEVPQNLSASRPQDRQFILSSKKLLLSDSGFYLCAWSPSDRLTSPLHFGNGTRLTVT.

The chain combines TRBV5-1 with TRBJ1-6; tentatively, D is TRBD1 (6 bases). Trimming left V 4 bases short and J 5 bases short, with 16 bases between. Germline lookup yields CDR1 SGHRS and CDR2 YFSETQ. This CDR3 region has 16 residues. CDR3 DNA sequence: TGCGCCAGCAGCACCTCCGGGACACAAAATAATTCACCCCTCCACTTT. This codes for CASSTSGTQNNSPLHF.

The genes are TRBV4-1 and TRBJ1-2, with D possibly matching TRBD1 (6 bases). The V and J ends lost 0 bases and 2 bases respectively, with 16 bases between them. This CDR3 spans 17 amino acids. Germline V gene lookup returns CDR1 MGHRA and CDR2 YSYEKL. The CDR3 region is CASSQEVRTADNYGYTF. The DNA for the CDR3 is TGCGCCAGCAGCCAAGAAGTCAGGACAGCAGACAACTATGGCTACACCTTC.

The chain employs TRBV11-3 and TRBJ2-3, with D perhaps being TRBD1 or TRBD2 (5 bases each). The CDR3 is 15 amino acids. V shed 5 bases and J shed 1 base, with 13 bases lying between them. Per germline, CDR1 SGHNT and CDR2 YENEEA. Written as DNA, the CDR3 is TGTGCCAGCAGCGTGGGACCCGCACGCACAGATACGCAGTATTTT. Residues: CASSVGPARTDTQYF.

The sample holds a few counts of this clone. The V and J genes are TRBV6-8 and TRBJ1-5; 9 bases line up with TRBD1. The germline CDR1 and CDR2 sequences are MNHGY and SAAAGT. J was trimmed by 0 bases and V by 4 bases; bases with no gene match: 4. The CDR3 has 16 amino acids. The CDR3 coding sequence is TGTGCCAGCAGTTCCAGACAGGGGGTTAGCAATCAGCCCCAGCATTTT. This encodes CASSSRQGVSNQPQHF.

By share, this clone counts as large. The chain carries TRBV6-8 and TRBJ2-2; 10 bases match TRBD2. There are 14 residues in the CDR3. The germline gives CDR1 MNHGY, CDR2 SAAAGT. The junction had 5 bases not matched to a gene; V was cut back by 6 bases and J by 7 bases. The CDR3 DNA sequence: TGTGCCAGCAGGCCTAGCGGGAGTTACGGGGAGCTGTTTTTT. Its translation: CASRPSGSYGELFF.

The table lists this clone with a few counts. This chain uses TRBV4-1 with TRBJ1-6; the D gene is possibly TRBD1 (6 bases). Trimming cost V 5 bases and J 8 bases, with 13 bases left between them. Germline CDR1 and CDR2: MGHRA and YSYEKL. The CDR3 covers 14 residues. The CDR3 loop reads CASSTPTGYSPLHF. For the CDR3, the DNA is TGCGCCAGCAGCACCCCGACAGGTTATTCACCCCTCCACTTT.

This clone was detected a few times. The rearrangement links TRBV6-8 to TRBJ2-5; D possibly corresponds to TRBD1 (6 bases). In germline, CDR1 is MNHGY, CDR2 SAAAGT. This CDR3 has 13 amino acids. V was pared by 4 bases and J by 3 bases, with 9 bases between. The CDR3 here is CASSWNREETQYF. The CDR3 bases are TGTGCCAGCAGTTGGAACAGGGAAGAGACCCAGTACTTC.

The V and J genes are TRBV9 and TRBJ1-2, with D unclear. V was clipped by 5 bases and J by 2 bases, with 22 bases between them. Germline V gene sequence: CDR1 SGDLS, CDR2 YYNGEE. The CDR3 is 17 residues long. The CDR3 protein is CASRTTRPGIRNYGYTF. Here the CDR3 DNA reads TGTGCCAGCAGGACAACAAGGCCGGGGATACGAAACTATGGCTACACCTTC.

The J gene is TRBJ2-7, the V gene TRBV10-2; 8 bases align to TRBD2. Germline V gives CDR1 WSHSY, CDR2 SAAADI. Trimming cost V 3 bases and J 6 bases; bases outside gene matches: 19. CDR3 length: 18 residues. The CDR3 DNA reads as TGCGCCAGCAGTGACTTTTACCCTTACCAGCGGGAGTTGGTCGAGCAGTACTTC. Translating gives CASSDFYPYQRELVEQYF.

This clone was counted only a few times. The chain joins TRBV6-8 to TRBJ2-7, with a possible D match to TRBD2 (7 bases). Per the germline V gene, CDR1 is MNHGY and CDR2 is SAAAGT. The CDR3 length is 17 residues. Trimming shortened V by 4 bases and J by 1 base, and 20 bases separated the two germline ends. The CDR3 here is CASSFRYLRGASYEQYF. CDR3 nucleotide sequence: TGTGCCAGCAGTTTCCGATACCTCCGGGGGGCTTCCTACGAGCAGTACTTC.